This TCR beta chain came from a study of T-cell reconstitution after alpha-beta-depleted transplantation in children. Overall study results and limits: Several hundred expanded graft clones reportedly gave rise to the alpha-beta T cells present about two months after transplant. High day-60 TCRbeta diversity in some patients came from surviving recipient T cells and thymic progenitors. T-cell counts and diversity were attributed mostly to newly produced T cells one year after transplant.

A word on this clonotype: No antigen is known for it.

Library preparation (for TCRbeta) was performed with unique molecular identifiers. TCRdb re-called the PCR reads through MiXCR, storing one row per CDR3 protein. The sample shows a few hundred thousand distinct CDR3 sequences, approximately 20% of them seen only once. The V end was cut by 3 bases, the J end by 1 base, with 19 bases between. The germline V gene has CDR1 DFQATT and CDR2 SNEGSKA (reference sequence). This CDR3 has 17 amino acids. This rearrangement joins TRBV20-1 to TRBJ1-5; weak D call: TRBD1 (5 bases). Sequenced material: PBMCs, mostly from graft donor cells, taken 180 days after TCRalphabeta/CD19-depleted stem cell transplant. The receptor comes from a male patient younger than 18 who had a stem cell transplant for acute lymphoblastic leukemia, so the T cells may come from the graft donor. In nucleotides, the CDR3 is TGCAGTGCTAGGAGGACGATTCAGGGAGTAAGCAATCAGCCCCAGCATTTT. It translates to CSARRTIQGVSNQPQHF.